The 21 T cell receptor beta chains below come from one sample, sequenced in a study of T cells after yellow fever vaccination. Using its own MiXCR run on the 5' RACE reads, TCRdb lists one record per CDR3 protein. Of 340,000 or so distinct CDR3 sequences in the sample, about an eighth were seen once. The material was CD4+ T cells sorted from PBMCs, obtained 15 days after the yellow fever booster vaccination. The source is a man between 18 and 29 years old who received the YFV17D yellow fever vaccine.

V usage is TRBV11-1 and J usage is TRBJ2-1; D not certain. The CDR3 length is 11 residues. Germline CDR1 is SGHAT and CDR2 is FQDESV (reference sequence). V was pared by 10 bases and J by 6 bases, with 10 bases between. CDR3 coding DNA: TGTGCCACCACAGAATTCAATGAGCAGTTCTTC. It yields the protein CATTEFNEQFF.

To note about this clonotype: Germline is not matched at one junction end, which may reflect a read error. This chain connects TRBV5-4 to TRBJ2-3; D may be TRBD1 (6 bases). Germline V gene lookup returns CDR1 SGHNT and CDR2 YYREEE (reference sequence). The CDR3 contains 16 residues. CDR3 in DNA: TGTGCCGGATCAATTGGAGTGGGGGCTGTCACAGATACGAAGTATTTT. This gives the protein CAGSIGVGAVTDTKYF. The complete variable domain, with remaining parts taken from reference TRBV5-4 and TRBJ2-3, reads ETGVTQSPTHLIKTRGQQVTLRCSSQSGHNTVSWYQQALGQGPQFIFQYYREEENGRGNFPPRFSGLQFPNYSSELNVNALELDDSALYLCAGSIGVGAVTDTKYFGPGTRLTVL.

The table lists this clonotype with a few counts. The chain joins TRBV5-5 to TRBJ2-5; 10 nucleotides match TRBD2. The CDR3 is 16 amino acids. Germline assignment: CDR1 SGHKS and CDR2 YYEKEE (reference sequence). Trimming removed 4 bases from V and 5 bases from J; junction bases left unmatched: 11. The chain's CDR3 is CASSQEVLAGVETQYF. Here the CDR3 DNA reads TGTGCCAGCAGCCAGGAGGTCCTAGCGGGGGTGGAGACCCAGTACTTC.

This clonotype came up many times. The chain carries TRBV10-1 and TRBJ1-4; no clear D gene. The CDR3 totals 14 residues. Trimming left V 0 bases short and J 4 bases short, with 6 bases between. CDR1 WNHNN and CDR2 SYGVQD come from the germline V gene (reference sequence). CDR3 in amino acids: CASSESASNEKLFF. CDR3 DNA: TGCGCCAGCAGTGAGTCCGCGAGTAATGAAAAACTGTTTTTT.

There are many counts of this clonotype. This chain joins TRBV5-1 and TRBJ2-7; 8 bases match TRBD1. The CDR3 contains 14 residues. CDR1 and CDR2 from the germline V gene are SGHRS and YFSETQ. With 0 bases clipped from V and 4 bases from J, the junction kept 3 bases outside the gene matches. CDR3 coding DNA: TGCGCCAGCAGCTTGGACAGGGGGACTTACGAGCAGTACTTC. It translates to CASSLDRGTYEQYF.

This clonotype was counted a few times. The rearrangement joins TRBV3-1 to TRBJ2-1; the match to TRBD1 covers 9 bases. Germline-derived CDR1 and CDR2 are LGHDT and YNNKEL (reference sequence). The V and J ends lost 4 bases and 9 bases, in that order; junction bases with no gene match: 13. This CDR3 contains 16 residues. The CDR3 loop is CASSPLIGTGRGEQFF. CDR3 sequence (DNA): TGTGCCAGCAGCCCACTGATCGGGACAGGGCGAGGTGAGCAGTTCTTC.

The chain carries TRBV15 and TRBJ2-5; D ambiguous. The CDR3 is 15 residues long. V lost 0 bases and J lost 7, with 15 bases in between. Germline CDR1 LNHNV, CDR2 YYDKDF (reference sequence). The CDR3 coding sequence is TGTGCCACCAGCAGAGACACTTCTACCTCAAGGACCCAGTACTTC. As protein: CATSRDTSTSRTQYF.

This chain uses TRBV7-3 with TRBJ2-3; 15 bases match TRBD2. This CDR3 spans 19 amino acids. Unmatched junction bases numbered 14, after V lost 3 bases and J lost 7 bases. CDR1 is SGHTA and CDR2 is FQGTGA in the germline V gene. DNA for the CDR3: TGTGCCAGCAGCTTCACCGGACTAGCGGGGGGGCTTGGTACTAATACGCAGTATTTT. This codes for CASSFTGLAGGLGTNTQYF.

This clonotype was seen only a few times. CDR3 nucleotides: TGTGCCAGCAGCTTAGCGTCGATGGGGACCGAGGGTCAGGGCTATGGCTACACCTTC. Translated: CASSLASMGTEGQGYGYTF. The J gene is TRBJ1-2, the V gene TRBV7-2; D may be TRBD1 (5 bases). The CDR3 is 19 residues long. V was shortened by 0 bases and J by 4 bases, with 24 bases between the two germline ends. CDR1 is SGHTA and CDR2 is FQGNSA in the germline V gene.

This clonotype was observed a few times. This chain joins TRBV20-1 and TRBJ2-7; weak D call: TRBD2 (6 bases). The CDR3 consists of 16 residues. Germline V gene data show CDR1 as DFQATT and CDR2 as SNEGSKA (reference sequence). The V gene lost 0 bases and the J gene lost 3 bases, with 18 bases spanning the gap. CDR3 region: CSARDLRDPGGYEQYF. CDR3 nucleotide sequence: TGCAGTGCTAGAGACCTCCGGGACCCCGGGGGCTACGAGCAGTACTTC.

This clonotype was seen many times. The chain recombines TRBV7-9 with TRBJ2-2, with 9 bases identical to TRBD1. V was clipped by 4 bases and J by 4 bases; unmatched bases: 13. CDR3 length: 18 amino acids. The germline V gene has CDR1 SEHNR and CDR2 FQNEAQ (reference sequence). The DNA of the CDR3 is TGTGCCAGCAGCTGGAGGAGAATCCGACAGGGGGGCACCGGGGAGCTGTTTTTT. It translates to CASSWRRIRQGGTGELFF.

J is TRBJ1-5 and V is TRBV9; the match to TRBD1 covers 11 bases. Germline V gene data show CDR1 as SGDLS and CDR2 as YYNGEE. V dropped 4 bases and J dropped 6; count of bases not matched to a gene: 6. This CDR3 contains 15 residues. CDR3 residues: CASSPTGTGGQPQHF. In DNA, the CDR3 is TGTGCCAGCAGCCCGACCGGGACAGGGGGTCAGCCCCAGCATTTT.

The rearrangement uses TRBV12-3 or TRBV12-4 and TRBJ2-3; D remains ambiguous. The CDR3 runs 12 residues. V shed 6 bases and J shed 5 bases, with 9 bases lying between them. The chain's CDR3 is CASSPNLDTQYF. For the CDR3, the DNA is TGTGCCAGCAGCCCAAACTTAGATACGCAGTATTTT.

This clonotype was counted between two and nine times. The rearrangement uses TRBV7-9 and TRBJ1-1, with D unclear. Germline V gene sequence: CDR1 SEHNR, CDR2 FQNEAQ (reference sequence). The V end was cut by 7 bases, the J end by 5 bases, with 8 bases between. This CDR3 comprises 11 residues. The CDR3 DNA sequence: TGTGCCAGCACAAAAACAACTGAAGCTTTCTTT. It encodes CASTKTTEAFF.

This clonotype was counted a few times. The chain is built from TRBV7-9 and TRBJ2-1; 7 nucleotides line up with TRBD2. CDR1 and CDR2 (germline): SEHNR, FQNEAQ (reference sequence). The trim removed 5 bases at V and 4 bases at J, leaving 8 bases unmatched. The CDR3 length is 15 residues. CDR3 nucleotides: TGTGCCAGCAGCCTGAGCGGGATAACTTACAATGAGCAGTTCTTC. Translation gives CASSLSGITYNEQFF.

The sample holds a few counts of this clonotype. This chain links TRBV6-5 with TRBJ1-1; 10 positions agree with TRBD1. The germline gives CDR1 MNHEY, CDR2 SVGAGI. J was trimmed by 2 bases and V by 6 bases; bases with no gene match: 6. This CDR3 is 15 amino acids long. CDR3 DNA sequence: TGTGCCAGCAGCCCCGGGACAGGGGTCAACACTGAAGCTTTCTTT. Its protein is CASSPGTGVNTEAFF.

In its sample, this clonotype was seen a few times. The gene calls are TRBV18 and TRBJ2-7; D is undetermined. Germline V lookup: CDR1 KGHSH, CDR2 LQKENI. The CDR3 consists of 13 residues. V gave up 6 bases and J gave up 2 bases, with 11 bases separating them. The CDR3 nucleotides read TGTGCCAGCTCTATAAGTAATACCTACGAGCAGTACTTC. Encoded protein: CASSISNTYEQYF. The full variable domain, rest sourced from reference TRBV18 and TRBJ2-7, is NAGVMQNPRHLVRRRGQEARLRCSPMKGHSHVYWYRQLPEEGLKFMVYLQKENIIDESGMPKERFSAEFPKEGPSILRIQQVVRGDSAAYFCASSISNTYEQYFGPGTRLTVT.

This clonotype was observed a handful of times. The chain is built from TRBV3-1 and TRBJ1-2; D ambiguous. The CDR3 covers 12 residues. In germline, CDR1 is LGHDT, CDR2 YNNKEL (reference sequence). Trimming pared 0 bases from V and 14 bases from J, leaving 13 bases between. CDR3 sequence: CASSQEGRTGTF. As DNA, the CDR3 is TGTGCCAGCAGCCAAGAAGGTCGGACTGGAACCTTC.

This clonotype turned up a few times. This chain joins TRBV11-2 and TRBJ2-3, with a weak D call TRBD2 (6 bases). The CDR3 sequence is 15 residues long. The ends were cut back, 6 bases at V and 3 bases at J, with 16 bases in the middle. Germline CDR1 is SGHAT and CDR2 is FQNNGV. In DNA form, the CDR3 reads TGTGCCAGCAGGAGCCCTGGGGGGAGAACAGATACGCAGTATTTT. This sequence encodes CASRSPGGRTDTQYF.

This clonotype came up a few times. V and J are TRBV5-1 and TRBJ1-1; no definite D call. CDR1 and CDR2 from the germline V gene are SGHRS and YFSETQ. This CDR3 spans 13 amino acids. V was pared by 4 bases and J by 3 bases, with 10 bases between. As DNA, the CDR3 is TGCGCCAGCAGCCCGAGGGCGTACACTGAAGCTTTCTTT. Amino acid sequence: CASSPRAYTEAFF.

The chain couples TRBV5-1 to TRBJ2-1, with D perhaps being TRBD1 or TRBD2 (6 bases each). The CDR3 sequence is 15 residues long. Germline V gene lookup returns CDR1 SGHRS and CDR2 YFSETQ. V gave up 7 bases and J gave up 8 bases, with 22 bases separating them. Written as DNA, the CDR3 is TGCGCCAGCCGCCAGGGAGGTGGGGGCCCCGATGAGCAGTTCTTC. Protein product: CASRQGGGGPDEQFF.